This T cell receptor beta chain was sequenced for a study of PD-L1 blockade in urothelial cancer. Study details: When patients started atezolizumab at some point between 2013 and 2015, it was given at 1,200 mg intravenously every 3 weeks. Treatment start was followed by blood analysis at 3 weeks (second dose) and again at 6 weeks.

Data came from immunoSEQ multiplex PCR; TCRdb stores just in-frame clones and leaves some out. Here the sample spans 45,000 to 65,000 clones, over 70% being singletons. V shed 3 bases and J 8 bases; nucleotides not matched to a gene: 5. The germline CDR1 and CDR2 sequences are MGHRA and YSYEKL. This CDR3 region has 14 residues. The source was PBMCs, collected around atezolizumab (anti-PD-L1) treatment. The chain couples TRBV4-1 to TRBJ2-4, with 9 bases matching TRBD1. The receptor was isolated from a man aged 40-55 years with urothelial cancer. CDR3 sequence reads: CASSHHRQGDIQYF. The DNA of the CDR3 is TGCGCCAGCAGCCACCACCGACAGGGGGACATTCAGTACTTC.